This T cell receptor beta chain appears in the sequencing data of a study of technical replicates of blood from several donors. Generated by immunoSEQ multiplex PCR, the TCRdb table keeps only in-frame clones and is missing some. The repertoire holds 70,000 to 95,000 clones, with 94% as singletons. This CDR3 has 17 amino acids. V lost 4 bases to trimming and J lost 4 bases; unmatched junction nucleotides: 11. Germline loops: CDR1 LGHNA, CDR2 YNFKEQ. This receptor was identified in a human donor in good health. The V call is TRBV4-2, the J call TRBJ2-1, with 9 bases lining up with TRBD2. Sequenced sample: T cells isolated from PBMCs. Here the CDR3 reads CASSRGETSGGYNEQFF. In nucleotides, the CDR3 is TGTGCCAGCAGCCGGGGGGAGACTAGCGGCGGGTACAATGAGCAGTTCTTC.